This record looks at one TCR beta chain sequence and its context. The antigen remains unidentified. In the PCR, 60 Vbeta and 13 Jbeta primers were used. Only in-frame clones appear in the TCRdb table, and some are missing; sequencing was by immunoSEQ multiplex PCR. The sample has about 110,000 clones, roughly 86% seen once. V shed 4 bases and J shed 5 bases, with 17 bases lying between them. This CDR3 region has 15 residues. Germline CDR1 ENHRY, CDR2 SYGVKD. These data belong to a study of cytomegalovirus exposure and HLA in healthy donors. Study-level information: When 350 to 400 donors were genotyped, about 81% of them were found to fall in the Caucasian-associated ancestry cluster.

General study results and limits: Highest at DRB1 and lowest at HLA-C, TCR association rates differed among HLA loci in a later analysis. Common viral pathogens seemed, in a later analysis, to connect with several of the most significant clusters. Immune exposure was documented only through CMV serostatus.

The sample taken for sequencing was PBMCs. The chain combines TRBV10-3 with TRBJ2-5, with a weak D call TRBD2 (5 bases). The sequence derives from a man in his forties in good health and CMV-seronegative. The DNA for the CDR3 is TGTGCCATCAGTGGTACGGTGAAGGGAGACGAGACCCAGTACTTC. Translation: CAISGTVKGDETQYF.